Presented here are 17 T cell receptor beta chains from one specimen sequenced in a study of T cell changes during pregnancy in multiple sclerosis. Repertoires were generated with immunoSEQ multiplex PCR, while TCRdb's copy carries only in-frame clones and drops some. This sample has more than 80,000 clones, with approximately 91% found just once. The sequences come from PBMCs, collected in the first trimester of pregnancy. These receptors came from a female donor in good health, serving as a control in a pregnancy study. Some clones in this sample may be carry-over from other donors' samples.

The rearrangement joins TRBV28 to TRBJ2-7; 8 bases agree with TRBD1. Germline V gene data show CDR1 as MDHEN and CDR2 as SYDVKM. The trim removed 6 bases at V and 1 base at J, leaving 5 bases unmatched. This CDR3 comprises 14 residues. CDR3 nucleotides: TGTGCCAGCAGAATTACAGGGGGGTCCTACGAGCAGTACTTC. Its translation is CASRITGGSYEQYF.

V and J are TRBV6-6 and TRBJ2-5, with 7 bases fitting TRBD1. CDR1 and CDR2 from the germline V gene are MNHNY and SVGAGI (reference sequence). Germline trimming cut 5 bases from V and 1 base from J; bases unmatched to any gene: 4. The CDR3 runs 14 residues. The CDR3 protein is CASSKGTVQETQYF. As DNA, the CDR3 is TGTGCCAGCAGTAAAGGGACAGTCCAAGAGACCCAGTACTTC.

The chain has TRBV27 and TRBJ1-2, with D unresolved. Per germline, CDR1 MNHEY and CDR2 SMNVEV (reference sequence). The CDR3 contains 9 residues. Trimming shortened V by 7 bases and J by 7 bases, and 4 bases separated the two germline ends. In DNA, the CDR3 is TGTGCCAGCACGGGTGGCTACACCTTC. Translated, it gives CASTGGYTF.

The rearrangement uses TRBV5-4 and TRBJ2-7, with a weak D call TRBD1 (5 bases). V dropped 5 bases and J dropped 0 bases, with 15 bases sitting between them. The germline V gene has CDR1 SGHNT and CDR2 YYREEE (reference sequence). CDR3 length equals 15 residues. The CDR3 here is CASRFDSPTSYEQYF. The CDR3 DNA is TGTGCCAGCAGATTCGACAGTCCTACCTCCTACGAGCAGTACTTC.

The chain links TRBV19 to TRBJ2-3; 12 bases are a match to TRBD2. The V gene end was trimmed by 1 base and the J gene end by 5 bases; junction bases not matched to a gene: 1. CDR1 and CDR2 from the germline V gene are LNHDA and SQIVND (reference sequence). This CDR3 is 15 amino acids long. CDR3 protein: CASSIGLAGEDTQYF. CDR3 in DNA: TGTGCCAGTAGTATAGGACTAGCGGGAGAAGATACGCAGTATTTT.

CDR3 DNA sequence: TGTGCCAGCAGCTTAGGGCGGCAAAGCTATGGCTACACCTTC. It codes for CASSLGRQSYGYTF. V gene TRBV7-2 combines with J gene TRBJ1-2; D is uncertain. The CDR3 runs 14 residues. Germline V gene sequence: CDR1 SGHTA, CDR2 FQGNSA. Trimming shortened V by 1 base and J by 4 bases, and 10 bases separated the two germline ends. Using reference TRBV7-2 and TRBJ1-2 for the parts outside the CDR3, the full variable domain is GAGVSQSPSNKVTEKGKDVELRCDPISGHTALYWYRQSLGQGLEFLIYFQGNSAPDKSGLPSDRFSAERTGGSVSTLTIQRTQQEDSAVYLCASSLGRQSYGYTFGSGTRLTVV.

The chain employs TRBV14 and TRBJ2-1; the D gene is possibly TRBD1 (5 bases). This CDR3 is built from 14 residues. Germline CDR1 reads SGHDN; CDR2 reads FVKESK. V was shortened by 1 base and J by 5 bases, with 9 bases between the two germline ends. The DNA for the CDR3 is TGTGCCAGCAGCCAAGGGGGCGGCCACAATGAGCAGTTCTTC. This sequence encodes CASSQGGGHNEQFF.

The gene calls are TRBV13 and TRBJ2-2, with D perhaps TRBD2 (6 bases). The CDR3 totals 16 residues. V shed 6 bases and J shed 3 bases, with 17 bases lying between them. Per the germline V gene, CDR1 is PRHDT and CDR2 is FYEKMQ (reference sequence). The CDR3 bases are TGTGCCAGCAGTTCCCGGACTACCGGGTACACCGGGGAGCTGTTTTTT. Amino acid sequence: CASSSRTTGYTGELFF.

The J gene is TRBJ2-1, the V gene TRBV19; D possibly corresponds to TRBD2 (6 bases). The CDR3 spans 14 residues. Germline V gene sequence: CDR1 LNHDA, CDR2 SQIVND (reference sequence). V was pared by 4 bases and J by 6 bases, with 13 bases between. DNA for the CDR3: TGTGCCAGTAGTAAAGGCGGGGACTTCAATGAGCAGTTCTTC. It specifies CASSKGGDFNEQFF.

This rearrangement joins TRBV19 to TRBJ2-5, with 13 positions matching TRBD2. From germline, CDR1 is LNHDA and CDR2 SQIVND (reference sequence). This CDR3 comprises 19 residues. Germline trimming cut 4 bases from V and 1 base from J; bases unmatched to any gene: 12. CDR3 DNA: TGTGCCAGTAGTACCCGCCGACTAGCGGGGGGTGAAACCCAAGAGACCCAGTACTTC. Encoded protein: CASSTRRLAGGETQETQYF.

This clone appeared a few times. The rearrangement uses TRBV4-3 and TRBJ2-2; 10 bases fit TRBD1. Per the germline V gene, CDR1 is LGHNA and CDR2 is YSLEER. Germline trimming cut 0 bases from V and 5 bases from J; bases unmatched to any gene: 6. The CDR3 has 17 amino acids. CDR3 amino acids: CASSQDRQGARTGELFF. In nucleotides, the CDR3 is TGCGCCAGCAGCCAAGATCGACAGGGGGCGAGGACCGGGGAGCTGTTTTTT.

The chain joins TRBV6-1 to TRBJ1-6; D is uncertain. The CDR3 totals 14 residues. Germline assignment: CDR1 MNHNS and CDR2 SASEGT. Trimming took off 1 base at V and 12 bases at J, with 13 bases between the two ends. CDR3 in DNA: TGTGCCAGCAGTGAAGGCCTAATTCAATTACCCCTCCACTTT. It encodes CASSEGLIQLPLHF.

This clone was seen more than once but under ten times. The chain combines TRBV14 with TRBJ1-2; no clear D gene. There are 13 residues in the CDR3. Trimming removed 1 base from V and 1 base from J, with 4 bases in between. The germline V gene has CDR1 SGHDN and CDR2 FVKESK. This CDR3 is CASSQADNYGYTF. As DNA, the CDR3 is TGTGCCAGCAGCCAAGCAGATAACTATGGCTACACCTTC.

The V and J genes are TRBV6-6 and TRBJ2-7; no firm D call. Trimming removed 2 bases from V and 2 bases from J, with 13 bases in between. Germline-derived CDR1 and CDR2 are MNHNY and SVGAGI (reference sequence). The CDR3 spans 15 residues. The CDR3 nucleotides read TGTGCCAGCAGTTACGAACGGCGAACTACCTACGAGCAGTACTTC. The encoded protein is CASSYERRTTYEQYF.

The V gene is TRBV2, the J gene TRBJ1-2, with D possibly TRBD1 on 6 matching bases. This CDR3 is 12 amino acids long. Germline CDR1 SNHLY, CDR2 FYNNEI. V was trimmed by 6 bases and J by 4 bases, leaving 9 bases between them. The CDR3 protein is CASRQGSYGYTF. The DNA for the CDR3 is TGTGCCAGCAGGCAGGGGTCCTATGGCTACACCTTC.

This chain links TRBV18 with TRBJ2-7; 7 nucleotides agree with TRBD2. Looked up from germline, CDR1 is KGHSH and CDR2 is LQKENI. This CDR3 is built from 14 residues. V gave up 0 bases and J gave up 4 bases; unmatched junction bases: 3. The CDR3 spells CASSPPGEGYEQYF. DNA of the CDR3: TGTGCCAGCTCACCACCGGGGGAGGGATACGAGCAGTACTTC.

In regard to this clone: The junction and the germline gene differ at one end; a read error may be behind it. The chain joins TRBV27 to TRBJ1-4; D perhaps matches TRBD1 (5 bases). From germline, CDR1 is MNHEY and CDR2 SMNVEV (reference sequence). The CDR3 loop spans 16 amino acids. CDR3 coding DNA: TGTGCCAGCAGCTTATCCGGCTGGGGCGGGAGAGAAAAACTGTTTTTT. It translates to CASSLSGWGGREKLFF.